The 16 T cell receptor beta chains reported below all come from one sample, sequenced in a study of blood T cells in healthy people across ages. The use of a sample-barcoded 5' primer and a J-beta primer mix characterized a second PCR of about 7 to 12 cycles. In TCRdb, the 5' RACE reads were re-called with MiXCR into one record per CDR3 protein. The profile shows about 780,000 distinct CDR3 sequences, 35% to 60% of them singletons. Specimen: blood. These receptors all come from an older man in good health.

This clonotype turned up a few times. The V gene is TRBV5-1, the J gene TRBJ2-5, with D perhaps matching TRBD1 or TRBD2 (5 bases each). CDR1 is SGHRS, CDR2 YFSETQ, per germline. V lost 0 bases to trimming and J lost 4 bases, with 10 bases between them. This CDR3 contains 14 residues. The CDR3: CASSLVGDGETQYF. Written as DNA, the CDR3 is TGCGCCAGCAGCTTGGTAGGGGACGGAGAGACCCAGTACTTC.

The rearrangement joins TRBV12-3 or TRBV12-4 to TRBJ2-6, with D possibly being TRBD1 (5 bases). V lost 5 bases and J 2 bases, leaving 10 bases between the germline ends. This CDR3 has 15 residues. Here the CDR3 reads CASSPRGTGANVLTF. CDR3 bases: TGTGCCAGCAGTCCTAGGGGTACTGGGGCCAACGTCCTGACTTTC.

As regards this clonotype: Since a much larger clone is just one base distant, this may be a read error. The chain employs TRBV20-1 and TRBJ2-1, with 9 bases aligning to TRBD2. The V segment lost 6 bases and the J segment 7 bases; nucleotides outside the gene matches: 16. This CDR3 comprises 16 residues. The V gene's germline CDR1 is DFQATT and CDR2 SNEGSKA (reference sequence). The CDR3 nucleotides are TGCAGTGCCCAGCGGGGGGTTGCGCCATCTAATAATGAGCAGTTCTTC. Its translation is CSAQRGVAPSNNEQFF.

V is TRBV7-9 and J is TRBJ2-1, with D possibly being TRBD2 (5 bases). CDR3 length: 15 residues. Trimming stripped 1 base from V and 6 bases from J, with 13 bases between. Per germline, CDR1 SEHNR and CDR2 FQNEAQ (reference sequence). The DNA for the CDR3 is TGTGCCAGCAGCTTAGTTTCTGGAGGAACCAATGAGCAGTTCTTC. Amino acids: CASSLVSGGTNEQFF.

This clonotype was found a few times. This sequence may be a read error, since a much larger clone differs from it by one base. The chain combines TRBV29-1 with TRBJ2-5, with 9 positions matching TRBD2. The length of the CDR3 is 14 residues. Germline CDR1 is SQVTM and CDR2 is ANQGSEA. J gave up 11 bases and V 6 bases, and 16 bases lay outside the gene matches. CDR3 coding DNA: TGCAGCGTCCCCACTAGCGGGCGGTACAATGAGCAGTACTTC. Amino acids: CSVPTSGRYNEQYF.

This clonotype was seen ten or more times. The chain joins TRBV7-2 to TRBJ1-2, with D tentatively TRBD1 (6 bases). Germline assignment: CDR1 SGHTA and CDR2 FQGNSA. Trimming cost V 6 bases and J 5 bases, with 19 bases left between them. The CDR3 runs to 15 residues. The CDR3 DNA is TGTGCCAGCAGTTCCTCCGGGGGGGCGCGTTATGGCTACACCTTC. This codes for CASSSSGGARYGYTF.

This clonotype occurred a few times. At one of its ends the junction is not consistent with the germline gene, which may arise from a read error. The chain carries TRBV20-1 and TRBJ2-1, with 14 bases that match TRBD2. The DNA end is more similar to TRBJ2-7, so the J call may be wrong. This CDR3 is built from 16 residues. Per the germline V gene, CDR1 is DFQATT and CDR2 is SNEGSKA (reference sequence). The CDR3 DNA reads TGCAGTGTTAGACTAGCGGGAGGGCCTCGCGACAATGAGCAGTACTTC. Translating gives CSVRLAGGPRDNEQYF.

The chain joins TRBV10-3 to TRBJ2-7; TRBD2 matches at 8 bases. The CDR3 consists of 14 residues. V lost 6 bases to trimming and J lost 2 bases; unmatched junction nucleotides: 6. CDR1 is ENHRY and CDR2 is SYGVKD in the germline V gene. CDR3 in DNA: TGTGCCATCAGGGACACTAGCGGAACCTACGAGCAGTACTTC. This codes for CAIRDTSGTYEQYF.

This clonotype was detected a few times. The chain recombines TRBV7-2 with TRBJ2-1; D remains ambiguous. The V end was cut by 3 bases, the J end by 0 bases, with 9 bases between. This CDR3 spans 15 amino acids. Germline CDR1 reads SGHTA; CDR2 reads FQGNSA. The CDR3 DNA reads as TGTGCCAGCAGCTTGGACCCTTACTCCTACAATGAGCAGTTCTTC. It is translated as CASSLDPYSYNEQFF.

The rearrangement links TRBV7-2 to TRBJ2-7, with D unclear. Trimming removed 1 base at V and 2 bases at J, with 12 bases between. CDR1 is SGHTA, CDR2 FQGNSA, per germline. The CDR3 runs 15 residues. CDR3 in DNA: TGTGCCAGCAGCTTAGTCTCCCAACCGGCCTACGAGCAGTACTTC. Residues: CASSLVSQPAYEQYF.

With respect to this clonotype: It may be a read error: a sequence one base away is much more abundant. J is TRBJ2-5 and V is TRBV11-2, with TRBD2 as a possible D gene (6 bases). CDR3 length: 15 amino acids. The germline V and J ends were trimmed by 1 base and 7 bases, with 16 bases remaining between them. Germline-derived CDR1 and CDR2 are SGHAT and FQNNGV. The DNA for the CDR3 is TGTGCCAGCAGCTTAGGTCGGGGGTTAGGGTGGACCCAGTACTTC. Amino acids: CASSLGRGLGWTQYF.

This clonotype was detected only once. The chain links TRBV18 to TRBJ2-3, with 7 bases matching TRBD2. Per the germline V gene, CDR1 is KGHSH and CDR2 is LQKENI. This CDR3 region has 17 residues. V lost 2 bases to trimming and J lost 3 bases; unmatched junction nucleotides: 11. The CDR3 spells CASSPGTSERATDTQYF. The CDR3 DNA reads as TGTGCCAGCTCACCAGGAACTAGCGAGAGGGCAACAGATACGCAGTATTTT.

Notes on this clonotype: A much larger clone differs by one base, so this may be a read error. This chain's CDR3 is CAISEGYQNNEQYF. The CDR3 bases are TGTGCCATCAGTGAGGGGTACCAGAACAATGAGCAGTACTTC. The V and J genes are TRBV10-3 and TRBJ2-5; D gene unclear. CDR1 ENHRY and CDR2 SYGVKD come from the germline V gene. The CDR3 spans 14 residues. Trimming stripped 2 bases from V and 11 bases from J, with 18 bases between.

This clonotype was found many times. The rearrangement uses TRBV10-1 and TRBJ2-5, with a tentative D call TRBD1 (6 bases). This CDR3 is built from 14 residues. V was trimmed by 6 bases and J by 0 bases, leaving 11 bases between them. Germline-derived CDR1 and CDR2 are WNHNN and SYGVQD (reference sequence). The CDR3 DNA reads TGCGCCAGCAGCAGTGGACAGAACCAAGAGACCCAGTACTTC. Translated: CASSSGQNQETQYF.

V is TRBV12-3 or TRBV12-4 and J is TRBJ2-1; TRBD1 aligns across 7 bases. V shed 3 bases, J shed 7 bases, and the junction held 6 bases outside the gene matches. This CDR3 spans 14 amino acids. Here the CDR3 reads CASSLRDRVNEQFF. The CDR3 nucleotides are TGTGCCAGCAGTTTGAGAGACAGGGTAAATGAGCAGTTCTTC.

The V and J genes are TRBV6-5 and TRBJ1-1; the D gene is possibly TRBD1 (5 bases). The CDR3 is 13 amino acids. Germline V gene sequence: CDR1 MNHEY, CDR2 SVGAGI. V was cut by 6 bases and J by 1 base, with 9 bases left in between. The CDR3 here is CASSHGGNTEAFF. The CDR3, as DNA: TGTGCCAGCAGCCACGGGGGGAACACTGAAGCTTTCTTT.